The 10 T cell receptor beta chains in this list originate from one sample, sequenced in a study of glioma-infiltrating T cells. Amplification of TCR alpha and beta CDR3 regions from RNA used iRepertoire nested multiplex PCR. One entry per CDR3 protein results from TCRdb running MiXCR on the multiplex PCR reads. The table includes a few hundred thousand distinct CDR3 sequences, 41% detected once. Sequences were obtained from glioma tissue, nonneoplastic brain tissue, or PBMCs (not recorded which). Every receptor here comes from a human donor with low-grade glioma or glioblastoma, undergoing nonglioma brain surgery, or in good health (not recorded which).

This chain uses TRBV6-6 with TRBJ1-2; TRBD1 is a possible D gene (5 bases). The CDR3 is made up of 14 amino acids. Between the trimmed V and J ends, which lost 2 bases and 5 bases, there was a span of 12 bases. CDR1 and CDR2 from the germline V gene are MNHNY and SVGAGI (reference sequence). The CDR3 protein is CASSYLAGPYGYTF. CDR3 nucleotide sequence: TGTGCCAGCAGTTACCTAGCAGGGCCTTATGGCTACACCTTC.

V usage is TRBV7-3 and J usage is TRBJ2-2; D gene ambiguous. Germline V lookup: CDR1 SGHTA, CDR2 FQGTGA. CDR3 length: 14 amino acids. V was pared by 8 bases and J by 0 bases, with 10 bases between. CDR3 DNA sequence: TGTGCCAGCGGTCTGGCCTCGAACACCGGGGAGCTGTTTTTT. Its translation is CASGLASNTGELFF. Based on the CDR3 plus reference TRBV7-3 and TRBJ2-2, the full variable domain is GAGVSQTPSNKVTEKGKYVELRCDPISGHTALYWYRQSLGQGPEFLIYFQGTGAADDSGLPNDRFFAVRPEGSVSTLKIQRTERGDSAVYLCASGLASNTGELFFGEGSRLTVL.

This rearrangement joins TRBV27 to TRBJ1-6; tentative D call: TRBD1 (6 bases). CDR3 length: 15 amino acids. V gave up 10 bases and J gave up 9 bases, with 22 bases separating them. Germline-derived CDR1 and CDR2 are MNHEY and SMNVEV (reference sequence). For the CDR3, the DNA is TGTGCCACAAAAAATAGCACGGGGGGCGCTTCACCCCTCCACTTT. Protein: CATKNSTGGASPLHF.

Comments on this clonotype: This sequence may be a read error, since a much larger clone differs from it by one base. This chain links TRBV6-1 with TRBJ1-2; D is unclear. The length of the CDR3 is 17 residues. The ends were cut back, 5 bases at V and 3 bases at J, with 22 bases in the middle. The germline gives CDR1 MNHNS, CDR2 SASEGT. In DNA form, the CDR3 reads TGTGCCAGCAGTCCACTACCGGGATCTCGAGCTCACTATGGCTACACCTTC. Its translation is CASSPLPGSRAHYGYTF.

With respect to this clonotype: Because the CDR3 is missing its conserved closing phenylalanine or tryptophan, this is likely a read error. The chain links TRBV12-3 or TRBV12-4 to TRBJ1-1; D uncertain. V lost 3 bases and J lost 0, with 2 bases in between. This CDR3 region has 12 residues. Here the CDR3 reads CASSFVNTEAFL. CDR3 DNA sequence: TGTGCCAGCAGTTTTGTGAACACTGAAGCTTTCTTA.

The V gene is TRBV5-4, the J gene TRBJ1-2; 9 bases are shared with TRBD1. There are 15 residues in the CDR3. The ends lost 4 bases at V and 7 bases at J; junction bases unmatched: 11. Germline assignment: CDR1 SGHNT and CDR2 YYREEE (reference sequence). The CDR3 coding sequence is TGTGCCAGCAGCCTCTCCGGGACAGGGAAGAGTGGCTACACCTTC. Translating gives CASSLSGTGKSGYTF.

V is TRBV4-3 and J is TRBJ2-3; 11 bases are a match to TRBD1. Germline CDR1 is LGHNA and CDR2 is YSLEER. The ends lost 0 bases at V and 2 bases at J; junction bases unmatched: 7. The CDR3 is made up of 18 amino acids. CDR3 sequence (DNA): TGCGCCAGCAGCCAAGATTTCGGACAGGGGGCCTACACAGATACGCAGTATTTT. This translates into CASSQDFGQGAYTDTQYF.

Concerning this clonotype: A much bigger clone sits one base away, suggesting this may be a read error. The gene calls are TRBV10-3 and TRBJ1-1; possible D gene TRBD1, 5 bases. The CDR3 loop spans 13 amino acids. The germline CDR1 and CDR2 sequences are ENHRY and SYGVKD. CDR3 sequence reads: CAISGLTESEDFF. DNA of the CDR3: TGTGCCATCAGTGGGTTGACAGAGTCTGAAGATTTCTTT.

The table lists this clonotype with many counts. This chain joins TRBV7-2 and TRBJ1-5; D call uncertain. Germline V CDR1 and CDR2: SGHTA, FQGNSA. V gave up 1 base and J gave up 4 bases, with 8 bases separating them. CDR3 length: 14 residues. Here the CDR3 reads CASSLVAINQPQHF. The CDR3 DNA reads as TGTGCCAGCAGCTTAGTGGCTATAAATCAGCCCCAGCATTTT.

This clonotype was detected only a few times. CDR3 amino acids: CASSLGNAGNTIYF. DNA for the CDR3: TGTGCCAGCAGCCTAGGGAACGCTGGAAACACCATATATTTT. J is TRBJ1-3 and V is TRBV7-6; D not certain. This CDR3 has 14 amino acids. Germline loops: CDR1 SGHVS, CDR2 FNYEAQ. V was pared by 5 bases and J by 2 bases, with 10 bases between. Combining the CDR3 with reference TRBV7-6 and TRBJ1-3 gives the whole variable domain GAGVSQSPRYKVTKRGQDVALRCDPISGHVSLYWYRQALGQGPEFLTYFNYEAQQDKSGLPNDRFSAERPEGSISTLTIQRTEQRDSAMYRCASSLGNAGNTIYFGEGSWLTVV.